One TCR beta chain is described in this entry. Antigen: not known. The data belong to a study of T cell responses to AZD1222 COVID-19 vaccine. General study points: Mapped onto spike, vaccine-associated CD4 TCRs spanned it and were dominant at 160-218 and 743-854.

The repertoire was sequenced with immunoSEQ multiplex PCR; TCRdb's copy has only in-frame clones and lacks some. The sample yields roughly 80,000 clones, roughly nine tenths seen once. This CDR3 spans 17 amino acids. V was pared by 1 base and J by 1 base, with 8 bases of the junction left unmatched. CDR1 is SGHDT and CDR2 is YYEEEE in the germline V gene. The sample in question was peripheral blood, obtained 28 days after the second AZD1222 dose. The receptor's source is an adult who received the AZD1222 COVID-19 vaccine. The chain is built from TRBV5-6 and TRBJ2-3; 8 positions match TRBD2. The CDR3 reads CASSLTSGWGGTDTQYF. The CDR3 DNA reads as TGTGCCAGCAGCTTGACTAGCGGTTGGGGGGGCACAGATACGCAGTATTTT.